Sequencing of this T cell receptor beta chain was carried out in a study of relationships among human T cell subsets. Notes on the study in general: Clones with over 100 reads held over 55% of CD8+ cytotoxic sequences. Many CDR3s were shared across Th1, Th2 and regulatory subsets. T cell counts were not recorded for a couple of pan T samples processed alongside pan B cells.

This CDR3 region has 16 residues. Trimming pared 1 base from V and 0 bases from J, leaving 10 bases between. Germline assignment: CDR1 MDHEN and CDR2 SYDVKM. T cell subsets were isolated with magnetic beads coated with subset-specific monoclonal antibodies. The T cell receptor alpha and beta CDR3 regions were amplified from mRNA by semiquantitative ARM-PCR. Exponential amplification used communal superprimers after tagged nested gene-specific primers in ARM-PCR. A single record per CDR3 protein comes from TCRdb applying MiXCR to the multiplex PCR reads. This sample yields some 4,600 distinct CDR3 sequences, of which around 75% are seen a single time; around 29% belongs to the top ten. There are a few counts of this clonotype. Antigen unknown.

The source is a man aged 35 to 55 in good health. V and J are TRBV28 and TRBJ2-1; no firm D call. Material for sequencing was total T cells sorted from blood. In DNA form, the CDR3 reads TGTGCCAGCAGTTTATTAGGTCCTGGCTCCTACAATGAGCAGTTCTTC. The encoded protein is CASSLLGPGSYNEQFF.